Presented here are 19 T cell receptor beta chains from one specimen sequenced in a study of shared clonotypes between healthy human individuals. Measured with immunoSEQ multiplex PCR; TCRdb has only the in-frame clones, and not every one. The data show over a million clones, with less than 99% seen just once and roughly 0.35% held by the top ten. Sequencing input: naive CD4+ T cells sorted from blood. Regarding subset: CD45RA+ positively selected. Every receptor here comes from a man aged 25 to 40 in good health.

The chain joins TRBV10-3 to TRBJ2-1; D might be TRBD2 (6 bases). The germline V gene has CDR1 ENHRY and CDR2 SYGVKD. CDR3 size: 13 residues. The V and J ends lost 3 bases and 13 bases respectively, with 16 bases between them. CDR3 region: CAISDPGRESQFF. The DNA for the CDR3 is TGTGCCATCAGTGACCCCGGGCGGGAAAGCCAGTTCTTC.

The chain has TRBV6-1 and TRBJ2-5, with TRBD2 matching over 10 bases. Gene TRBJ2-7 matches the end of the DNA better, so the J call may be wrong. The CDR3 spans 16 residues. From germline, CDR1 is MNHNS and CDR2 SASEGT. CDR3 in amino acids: CASSGIGLAEAYEQYF. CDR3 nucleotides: TGTGCCAGCAGTGGGATAGGACTAGCGGAGGCGTACGAGCAGTACTTC.

DNA of the CDR3: TGTGCCAGCAGCCTCAGGGTCGGTGAGCAGTTCTTC. Protein sequence: CASSLRVGEQFF. The chain links TRBV5-5 to TRBJ2-1; TRBD1 might be the D (5 bases). V lost 4 bases to trimming and J lost 9 bases, with 11 bases between them. The CDR3 is 12 residues long. Germline V gives CDR1 SGHKS, CDR2 YYEKEE (reference sequence).

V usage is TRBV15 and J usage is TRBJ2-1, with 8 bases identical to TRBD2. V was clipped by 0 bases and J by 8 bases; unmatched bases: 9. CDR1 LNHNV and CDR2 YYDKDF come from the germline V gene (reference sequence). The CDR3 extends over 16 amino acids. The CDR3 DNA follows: TGTGCCACCAGCAGAGATTTAGCGGGATCGTTGCATGAGCAGTTCTTC. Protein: CATSRDLAGSLHEQFF. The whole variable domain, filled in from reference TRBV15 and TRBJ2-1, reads DAMVIQNPRYQVTQFGKPVTLSCSQTLNHNVMYWYQQKSSQAPKLLFHYYDKDFNNEADTPDNFQSRRPNTSFCFLDIRSPGLGDTAMYLCATSRDLAGSLHEQFFGPGTRLTVL.

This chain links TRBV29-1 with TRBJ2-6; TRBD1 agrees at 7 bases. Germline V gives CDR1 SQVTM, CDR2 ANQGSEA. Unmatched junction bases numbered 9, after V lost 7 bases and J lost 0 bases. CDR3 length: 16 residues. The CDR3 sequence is CSAGTEISSGANVLTF. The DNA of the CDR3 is TGCAGCGCCGGGACAGAAATTAGCTCTGGGGCCAACGTCCTGACTTTC.

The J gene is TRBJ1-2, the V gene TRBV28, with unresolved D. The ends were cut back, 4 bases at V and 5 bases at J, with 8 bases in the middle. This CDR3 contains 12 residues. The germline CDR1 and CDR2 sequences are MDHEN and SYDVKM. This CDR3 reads CASSSYQYGYTF. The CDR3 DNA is TGTGCCAGCAGTTCCTATCAGTATGGCTACACCTTC.

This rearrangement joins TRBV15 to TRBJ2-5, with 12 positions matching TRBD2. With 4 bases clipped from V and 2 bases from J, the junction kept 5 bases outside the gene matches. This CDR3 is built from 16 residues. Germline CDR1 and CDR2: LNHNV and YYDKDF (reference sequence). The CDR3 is CATSKALAGGQETQYF. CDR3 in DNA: TGTGCCACCAGCAAGGCTCTAGCGGGAGGGCAAGAGACCCAGTACTTC.

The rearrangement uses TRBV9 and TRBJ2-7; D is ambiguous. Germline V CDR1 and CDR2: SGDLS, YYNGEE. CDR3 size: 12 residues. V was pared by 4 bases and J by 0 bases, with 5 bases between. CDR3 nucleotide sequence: TGTGCCAGCAGCTCGGACTCCTACGAGCAGTACTTC. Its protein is CASSSDSYEQYF.

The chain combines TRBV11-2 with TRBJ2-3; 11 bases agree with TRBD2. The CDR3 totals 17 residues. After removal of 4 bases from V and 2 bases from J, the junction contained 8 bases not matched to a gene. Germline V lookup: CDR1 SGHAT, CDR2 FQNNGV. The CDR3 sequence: CASSSLRLAGNTDTQYF. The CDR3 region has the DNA TGTGCCAGCAGCTCCTTGCGACTAGCGGGGAACACAGATACGCAGTATTTT.

CDR3 residues: CASSPPGLAGGNEQYF. For the CDR3, the DNA is TGTGCCAGCTCACCACCTGGACTAGCGGGAGGAAACGAGCAGTACTTC. J is TRBJ2-7 and V is TRBV18; 14 bases agree with TRBD2. Per the germline V gene, CDR1 is KGHSH and CDR2 is LQKENI. The CDR3 has 16 residues. The junction had 3 bases not matched to a gene; V was cut back by 0 bases and J by 5 bases.

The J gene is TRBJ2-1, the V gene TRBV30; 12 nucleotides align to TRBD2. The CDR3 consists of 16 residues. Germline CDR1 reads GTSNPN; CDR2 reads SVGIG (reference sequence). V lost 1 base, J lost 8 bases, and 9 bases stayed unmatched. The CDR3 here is CAWSARLAGVSYEQFF. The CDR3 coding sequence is TGTGCCTGGAGTGCAAGACTAGCGGGAGTCTCCTATGAGCAGTTCTTC.

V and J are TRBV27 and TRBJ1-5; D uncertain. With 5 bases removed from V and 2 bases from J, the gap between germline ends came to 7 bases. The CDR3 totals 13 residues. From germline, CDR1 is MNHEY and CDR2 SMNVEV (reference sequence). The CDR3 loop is CASSADGNQPQHF. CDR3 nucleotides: TGTGCCAGCAGTGCGGACGGCAATCAGCCCCAGCATTTT.

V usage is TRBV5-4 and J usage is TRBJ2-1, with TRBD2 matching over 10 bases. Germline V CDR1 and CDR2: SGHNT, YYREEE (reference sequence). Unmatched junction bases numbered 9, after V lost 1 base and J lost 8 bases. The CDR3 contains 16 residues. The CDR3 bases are TGTGCCAGCAGCTTGATGAAGCGGGAGGGCATATATGAGCAGTTCTTC. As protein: CASSLMKREGIYEQFF.

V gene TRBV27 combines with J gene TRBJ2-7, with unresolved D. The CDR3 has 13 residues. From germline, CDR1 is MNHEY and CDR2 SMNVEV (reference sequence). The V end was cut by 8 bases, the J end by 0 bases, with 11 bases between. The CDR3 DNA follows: TGTGCCAGCGGTCCCTTTGACTCCTACGAGCAGTACTTC. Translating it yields CASGPFDSYEQYF.

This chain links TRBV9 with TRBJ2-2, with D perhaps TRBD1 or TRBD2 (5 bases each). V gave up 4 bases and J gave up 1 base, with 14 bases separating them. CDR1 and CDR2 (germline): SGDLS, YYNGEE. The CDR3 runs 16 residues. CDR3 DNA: TGTGCCAGCAGCACCCGAGGGGCTCAGAACACCGGGGAGCTGTTTTTT. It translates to CASSTRGAQNTGELFF. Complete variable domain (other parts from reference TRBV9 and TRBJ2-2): DSGVTQTPKHLITATGQRVTLRCSPRSGDLSVYWYQQSLDQGLQFLIQYYNGEERAKGNILERFSAQQFPDLHSELNLSSLELGDSALYFCASSTRGAQNTGELFFGEGSRLTVL.

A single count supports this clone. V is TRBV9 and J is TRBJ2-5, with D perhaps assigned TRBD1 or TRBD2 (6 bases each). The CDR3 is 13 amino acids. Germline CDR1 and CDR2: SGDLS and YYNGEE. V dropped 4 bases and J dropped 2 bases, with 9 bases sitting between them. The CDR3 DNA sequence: TGTGCCAGCAGCTTAGGGGGGCAAGAGACCCAGTACTTC. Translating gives CASSLGGQETQYF.

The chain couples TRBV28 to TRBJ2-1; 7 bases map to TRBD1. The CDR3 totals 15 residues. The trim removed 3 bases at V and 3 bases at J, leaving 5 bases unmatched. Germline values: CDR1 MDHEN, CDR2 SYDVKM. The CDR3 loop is CASSFPDRYYNEQFF. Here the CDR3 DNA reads TGTGCCAGCAGTTTCCCGGACAGGTACTACAATGAGCAGTTCTTC.

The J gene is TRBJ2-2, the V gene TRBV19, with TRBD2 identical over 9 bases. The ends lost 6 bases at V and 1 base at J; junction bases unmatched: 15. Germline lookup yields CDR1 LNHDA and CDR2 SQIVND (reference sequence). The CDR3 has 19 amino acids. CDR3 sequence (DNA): TGTGCCAGTAGCCCGGCAGTTCGCGGGAGGGCCGTGAACACCGGGGAGCTGTTTTTT. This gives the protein CASSPAVRGRAVNTGELFF.

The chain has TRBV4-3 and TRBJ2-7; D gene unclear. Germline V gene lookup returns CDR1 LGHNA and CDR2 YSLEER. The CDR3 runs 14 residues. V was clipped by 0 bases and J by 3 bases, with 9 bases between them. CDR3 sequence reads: CASSQDIIGYEQYF. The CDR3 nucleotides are TGCGCCAGCAGCCAAGATATAATCGGCTACGAGCAGTACTTC.